This T cell receptor (beta chain) came from a study of cytomegalovirus exposure and HLA in healthy donors. This CDR3 has 15 amino acids. Germline V gene data show CDR1 as SGHRS and CDR2 as YFSETQ. V trimming: 4 bases; J trimming: 1 base; junction bases outside the gene matches: 4. Regarding the study as a whole: As a later analysis revealed, most CMV-associated TCR beta chains appeared HLA-restricted.

A multiplex PCR was run with 60 Vbeta primers and 13 Jbeta primers. The data were produced by immunoSEQ multiplex PCR, yet TCRdb's version contains in-frame clones alone and is incomplete. The sample has 150,000 to 180,000 clones, 85% seen once. Remarks on this clone: Antigen specificity is unknown.

Input material: PBMCs. The chain links TRBV5-1 to TRBJ2-2; 7 nucleotides align to TRBD2. The receptor was isolated from a woman between 18 and 29 years old in good health and CMV-seronegative. The CDR3 DNA follows: TGCGCCAGCAGCGCGTCTAGCGGGAACACCGGGGAGCTGTTTTTT. The encoded protein is CASSASSGNTGELFF.